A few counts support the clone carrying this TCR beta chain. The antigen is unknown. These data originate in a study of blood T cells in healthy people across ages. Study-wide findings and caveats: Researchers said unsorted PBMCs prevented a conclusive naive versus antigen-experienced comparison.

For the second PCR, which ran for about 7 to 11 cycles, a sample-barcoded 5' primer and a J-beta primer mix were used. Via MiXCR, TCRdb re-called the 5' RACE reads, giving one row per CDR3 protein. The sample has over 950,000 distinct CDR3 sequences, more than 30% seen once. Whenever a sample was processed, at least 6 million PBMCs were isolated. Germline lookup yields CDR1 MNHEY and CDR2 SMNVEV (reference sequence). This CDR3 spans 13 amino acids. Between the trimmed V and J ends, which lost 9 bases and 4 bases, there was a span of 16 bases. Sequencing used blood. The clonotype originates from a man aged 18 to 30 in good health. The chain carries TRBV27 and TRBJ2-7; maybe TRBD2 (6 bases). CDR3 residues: CASGDGGRYEQYF. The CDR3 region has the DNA TGTGCCAGTGGGGATGGAGGGAGGTACGAGCAGTACTTC.